This TCR beta chain was sequenced for a study of blood T cell repertoires in COVID-19. Germline loops: CDR1 SGHKS, CDR2 YYEKEE (reference sequence). The CDR3 loop spans 16 amino acids. V lost 0 bases and J 2 bases, leaving 13 bases between the germline ends. This table comes from immunoSEQ multiplex PCR, and its TCRdb copy is limited to in-frame clones, with some not included. The sample holds around 260,000 clones, about 87% seen once. The chain couples TRBV5-5 to TRBJ2-3; TRBD1 is a possible D gene (5 bases). Specimen: peripheral blood. The receptor's source is a woman in her thirties or forties who had recovered from COVID-19. CDR3 nucleotide sequence: TGTGCCAGCAGCTTGGGGCAGACAGTAGTCACAGATACGCAGTATTTT. Translating gives CASSLGQTVVTDTQYF.